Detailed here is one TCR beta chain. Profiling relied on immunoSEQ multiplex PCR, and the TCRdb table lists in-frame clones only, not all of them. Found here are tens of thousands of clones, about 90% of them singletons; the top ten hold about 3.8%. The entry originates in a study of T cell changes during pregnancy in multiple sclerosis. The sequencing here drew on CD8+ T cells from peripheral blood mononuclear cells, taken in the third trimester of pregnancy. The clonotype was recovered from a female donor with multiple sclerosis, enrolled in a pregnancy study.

CDR3 residues: CASSLGSQGASYNEQFF. The CDR3 nucleotides are TGTGCCAGCAGCTTAGGTTCACAGGGGGCCAGCTACAATGAGCAGTTCTTC. The chain has TRBV7-2 and TRBJ2-1, with 9 nucleotides matching TRBD1. V lost 1 base, J lost 3 bases, and 7 bases stayed unmatched. Germline CDR1 reads SGHTA; CDR2 reads FQGNSA. The CDR3 is 17 amino acids.